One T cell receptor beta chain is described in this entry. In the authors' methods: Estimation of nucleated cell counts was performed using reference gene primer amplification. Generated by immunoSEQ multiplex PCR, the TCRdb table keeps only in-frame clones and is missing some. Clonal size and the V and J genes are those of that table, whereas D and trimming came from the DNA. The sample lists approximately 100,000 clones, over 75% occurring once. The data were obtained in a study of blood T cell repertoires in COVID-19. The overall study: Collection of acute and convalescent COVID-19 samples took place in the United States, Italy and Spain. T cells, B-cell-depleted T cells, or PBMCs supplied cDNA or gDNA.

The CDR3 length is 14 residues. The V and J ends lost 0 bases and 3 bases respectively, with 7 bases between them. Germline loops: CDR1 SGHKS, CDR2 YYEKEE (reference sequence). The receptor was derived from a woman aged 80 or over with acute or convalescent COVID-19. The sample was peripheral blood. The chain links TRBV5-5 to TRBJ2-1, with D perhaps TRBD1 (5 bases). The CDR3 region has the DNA TGTGCCAGCAGCTTGGCTACAGGCTACAATGAGCAGTTCTTC. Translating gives CASSLATGYNEQFF.